The 11 T cell receptor beta chains below all came from one sample that was sequenced in a study of OX40 agonist ivuxolimab in advanced cancers. TCRdb keeps only in-frame clones here, not all; method: immunoSEQ multiplex PCR. The table records 40,000 to 60,000 clones, about 85% of them present only once. Material: CD4+ or CD8+ T cells sorted from blood, obtained in a trial of the OX40 agonist ivuxolimab. Source of these receptors: an adult with an advanced solid tumor such as melanoma, head and neck, liver or kidney cancer.

V is TRBV5-1 and J is TRBJ2-5; tentative D call: TRBD2 (5 bases). V shed 4 bases and J shed 1 base, with 14 bases lying between them. The CDR3 sequence is 15 residues long. CDR1 and CDR2 (germline): SGHRS, YFSETQ. The CDR3 nucleotides are TGCGCCAGCAGCCGGAGAGAAAGCGGCCAAGAGACCCAGTACTTC. Its translation is CASSRRESGQETQYF.

This clone has more than one count but fewer than ten. This chain links TRBV2 with TRBJ2-7; D possibly corresponds to TRBD1 (6 bases). This CDR3 has 14 residues. Germline V gives CDR1 SNHLY, CDR2 FYNNEI. The V end lost 6 bases, the J end lost 3 bases, and 15 bases lay between the germline ends. The CDR3 coding sequence is TGTGCCAGCAGGGGGGCTTCGAACGTCTACGAGCAGTACTTC. This gives the protein CASRGASNVYEQYF. Full variable domain (missing parts from reference TRBV2 and TRBJ2-7): EPEVTQTPSHQVTQMGQEVILRCVPISNHLYFYWYRQILGQKVEFLVSFYNNEISEKSEIFDDQFSVERPDGSNFTLKIRSTKLEDSAMYFCASRGASNVYEQYFGPGTRLTVT.

The chain is built from TRBV19 and TRBJ2-1, with TRBD1 matching 8 bases. Trimming cost V 4 bases and J 7 bases; bases outside gene matches: 6. The CDR3 consists of 14 residues. The germline V gene encodes CDR1 LNHDA and CDR2 SQIVND (reference sequence). The CDR3 nucleotides are TGTGCCAGTAGTACACGACAGGGGTTGAATGAGCAGTTCTTC. Translation: CASSTRQGLNEQFF. Filled out from reference TRBV19 and TRBJ2-1, the complete variable domain reads DGGITQSPKYLFRKEGQNVTLSCEQNLNHDAMYWYRQDPGQGLRLIYYSQIVNDFQKGDIAEGYSVSREKKESFPLTVTSAQKNPTAFYLCASSTRQGLNEQFFGPGTRLTVL.

The chain has TRBV5-1 and TRBJ2-4, with 12 bases fitting TRBD2. Germline assignment: CDR1 SGHRS and CDR2 YFSETQ. The CDR3 consists of 16 residues. J was trimmed by 2 bases and V by 4 bases; bases with no gene match: 4. The CDR3 loop reads CASSPGLAGPKNIQYF. The CDR3 region has the DNA TGCGCCAGCAGCCCAGGACTAGCGGGGCCCAAAAACATTCAGTACTTC.

The chain combines TRBV4-1 with TRBJ2-1; D uncertain. Between the trimmed V and J ends, which lost 1 base and 5 bases, there was a span of 18 bases. Germline V lookup: CDR1 MGHRA, CDR2 YSYEKL. The CDR3 is 17 residues long. CDR3 coding DNA: TGCGCCAGCAGCCAAGTTAAGACCCTTGGGCTAGACAATGAGCAGTTCTTC. Its protein product is CASSQVKTLGLDNEQFF.

Here the CDR3 reads CASSLLGSGNTIYF. The CDR3 DNA is TGTGCCAGCAGTTTATTAGGGTCTGGAAACACCATATATTTT. The V gene is TRBV28, the J gene TRBJ1-3; D not resolved. The V end was cut by 1 base, the J end by 1 base, with 5 bases between. CDR1 is MDHEN, CDR2 SYDVKM, per germline. The CDR3 has 14 amino acids.

The rearrangement links TRBV27 to TRBJ2-1; the match to TRBD1 covers 7 bases. The CDR3 spans 15 residues. Germline values: CDR1 MNHEY, CDR2 SMNVEV (reference sequence). The V and J ends lost 1 base and 5 bases, in that order; junction bases with no gene match: 5. In DNA, the CDR3 is TGTGCCAGCAGTTTATTCGGGACAGAGGACAATGAGCAGTTCTTC. Its translation: CASSLFGTEDNEQFF.

The chain combines TRBV7-9 with TRBJ2-7; a possible D gene is TRBD1 (6 bases). In germline, CDR1 is SEHNR, CDR2 FQNEAQ (reference sequence). The CDR3 spans 12 residues. Trimming left V 5 bases short and J 4 bases short, with 9 bases between. Written as DNA, the CDR3 is TGTGCCAGCAGCGGCAGGGGTTACGAGCAGTACTTC. Its translation is CASSGRGYEQYF.

The genes are TRBV11-2 and TRBJ2-7; D not certain. CDR3 length equals 16 residues. The germline V and J ends were trimmed by 7 bases and 2 bases, with 21 bases remaining between them. From germline, CDR1 is SGHAT and CDR2 FQNNGV. CDR3 sequence (DNA): TGTGCCAGCACCCCGGGTTCGGGCTCCTTCGCCTACGAGCAGTACTTC. It is translated as CASTPGSGSFAYEQYF.

This chain connects TRBV7-6 to TRBJ1-1; weak D call: TRBD1 (5 bases). V lost 0 bases and J 6 bases, leaving 14 bases between the germline ends. The germline CDR1 and CDR2 sequences are SGHVS and FNYEAQ. This CDR3 is 15 amino acids long. CDR3 nucleotides: TGTGCCAGCAGCTTAGCTTTCCAGGGTGTCTCTGAAGCTTTCTTT. Its translation is CASSLAFQGVSEAFF.

The gene calls are TRBV7-8 and TRBJ1-2; D possibly corresponds to TRBD1 (6 bases). Germline V gene lookup returns CDR1 SGHVS and CDR2 FQNEAQ. V lost 6 bases and J 5 bases, leaving 16 bases between the germline ends. The CDR3 loop spans 14 amino acids. CDR3 sequence (DNA): TGTGCCAGCAGTCCCGGGACAACGTTGTATGGCTACACCTTC. Its translation is CASSPGTTLYGYTF.